This T cell receptor (beta chain) emerged from a study of OX40 agonist ivuxolimab in advanced cancers. Study-level background: Checkpoint inhibitors had been given previously to under 50% of patients. Points from the study as a whole: Clonal expansion was seen in CD4+ and CD8+ blood T cells by week 6 at 0.1 to 3.0 mg/kg. Researchers report that CD8+ T cells had, on average, more expanded clones than CD4+.

With baseline, cycle 4 day 1, and cycle 7 day 1 as timepoints, blood was sampled. With regard to this clone: What it recognizes is unknown.

This table comes from immunoSEQ multiplex PCR, and its TCRdb copy is limited to in-frame clones, with some not included. This table holds over 95,000 clones, roughly 80% found once. Trimming took off 0 bases at V and 0 bases at J, with 8 bases between the two ends. The CDR3 has 15 residues. CDR1 ENHRY and CDR2 SYGVKD come from the germline V gene. Source: CD4+ or CD8+ T cells sorted from blood, taken in a trial of the OX40 agonist ivuxolimab. The chain joins TRBV10-3 to TRBJ1-1; unclear D gene. The origin of this receptor is an adult with an advanced solid tumor such as melanoma, head and neck, liver or kidney cancer. CDR3: CAISESLFLNTEAFF. The CDR3 DNA reads as TGTGCCATCAGTGAGTCATTGTTTCTGAACACTGAAGCTTTCTTT.